This T cell receptor beta chain was identified during a study of cytomegalovirus exposure and HLA in healthy donors. General study points: Reports described diagnosis of cytomegalovirus status by the classifier as highly specific and sensitive. The study labeled 164 TCR beta chains cytomegalovirus-associated. In vitro experiments confirmed that three CMV-associated chains were specific for CMV antigens.

J gave up 4 bases and V 1 base, and 3 bases lay outside the gene matches. CDR3 length: 15 residues. Germline CDR1 MNHNS, CDR2 SASEGT. Details on this clone: Antigen specificity is unknown.

Clones were read by immunoSEQ multiplex PCR, and TCRdb kept only the in-frame ones, dropping some. The top ten hold 2.8% of the sample, which has fewer than 200,000 clones, around 81% seen once. This TCR came from a woman younger than 30 in good health and CMV-seropositive. V gene TRBV6-1 combines with J gene TRBJ2-1, with TRBD2 matching 8 bases. What was sequenced was PBMCs. CDR3 region: CASSEEASGYNEQFF. The CDR3 DNA reads as TGTGCCAGCAGTGAAGAGGCTAGCGGGTACAATGAGCAGTTCTTC.